Following are 17 T cell receptor beta chains from one sample sequenced in a study of beta chain features in type 1 diabetes. The whole isolated RNA underwent reverse transcription, so sequencing captured expressed TCRB transcripts. The method was immunoSEQ multiplex PCR; TCRdb's version includes in-frame clones alone and lacks a portion of them. The sample includes hundreds of thousands of clones, roughly a sixth seen only once; the top ten take about 0.086%. Sequencing input: naive CD4+ T cells from blood. The source is a young man in good health.

The chain links TRBV29-1 to TRBJ1-2; TRBD1 aligns across 8 bases. The CDR3 covers 11 residues. Germline V gives CDR1 SQVTM, CDR2 ANQGSEA. V was clipped by 4 bases and J by 7 bases; unmatched bases: 2. The CDR3 reads CSVAQGGGYTF. The CDR3, as DNA: TGCAGCGTTGCACAGGGGGGTGGCTACACCTTC.

This clone was observed a handful of times. The chain joins TRBV11-1 to TRBJ2-5, with D possibly being TRBD1 (5 bases). The CDR3 runs to 16 residues. V was clipped by 0 bases and J by 4 bases, with 15 bases between them. CDR1 SGHAT and CDR2 FQDESV come from the germline V gene (reference sequence). The CDR3 is CASSLAPGRVRETQYF. CDR3 bases: TGTGCCAGCAGCTTAGCCCCCGGCAGGGTGCGAGAGACCCAGTACTTC.

The V gene is TRBV10-3, the J gene TRBJ2-1, with D unresolved. Germline assignment: CDR1 ENHRY and CDR2 SYGVKD. V was trimmed by 0 bases and J by 7 bases, leaving 7 bases between them. The CDR3 loop spans 13 amino acids. CDR3 amino acids: CAISESRENEQFF. The CDR3 DNA is TGTGCCATCAGTGAGTCACGAGAAAATGAGCAGTTCTTC.

This clone was seen a handful of times. The gene calls are TRBV4-2 and TRBJ1-2; D is undetermined. The CDR3 sequence is 14 residues long. Trimming removed 1 base from V and 4 bases from J, with 10 bases in between. Per germline, CDR1 LGHNA and CDR2 YNFKEQ. In nucleotides, the CDR3 is TGTGCCAGCAGCCAAGGCCCCGGGCGCTATGGCTACACCTTC. Translated: CASSQGPGRYGYTF.

This clone has a handful of counts. The J gene is TRBJ2-5, the V gene TRBV19, with no clear D. In germline, CDR1 is LNHDA, CDR2 SQIVND (reference sequence). This CDR3 region has 15 residues. V lost 4 bases and J lost 0, with 12 bases in between. CDR3 DNA: TGTGCCAGTAGTACCTGGGCCCTGAACCAAGAGACCCAGTACTTC. Translation gives CASSTWALNQETQYF. Supplemented by reference TRBV19 and TRBJ2-5, the full variable domain reads DGGITQSPKYLFRKEGQNVTLSCEQNLNHDAMYWYRQDPGQGLRLIYYSQIVNDFQKGDIAEGYSVSREKKESFPLTVTSAQKNPTAFYLCASSTWALNQETQYFGPGTRLLVL.

The V call is TRBV5-8, the J call TRBJ2-7; 9 bases map to TRBD1. Germline V gene data show CDR1 as SGHTS and CDR2 as YDEGEE. The J segment lost 3 bases and the V segment lost 10 bases, leaving 11 bases of the junction unmatched. The CDR3 length is 14 residues. The CDR3 region has the DNA TGTGCCGCTACCACCGGGACAGGGTACTACGAGCAGTACTTC. Translation gives CAATTGTGYYEQYF. Supplemented by reference TRBV5-8 and TRBJ2-7, the full variable domain reads EAGVTQSPTHLIKTRGQQATLRCSPISGHTSVYWYQQALGLGLQFLLWYDEGEERNRGNFPPRFSGRQFPNYSSELNVNALELEDSALYLCAATTGTGYYEQYFGPGTRLTVT.

This clone appeared a few times. V is TRBV5-1 and J is TRBJ2-1; 13 positions agree with TRBD2. Trimming cost V 5 bases and J 6 bases; bases outside gene matches: 5. CDR3 size: 15 residues. Germline V gives CDR1 SGHRS, CDR2 YFSETQ. Here the CDR3 DNA reads TGCGCCAGCAGGACTAGCGGGGGGTCCGCCAATGAGCAGTTCTTC. This encodes CASRTSGGSANEQFF.

For the CDR3, the DNA is TGTGCCACCAGCAGAGATATTGCGGGGGGGCTTTACAATGAGCAGTTCTTC. As protein: CATSRDIAGGLYNEQFF. The chain uses TRBV15 and TRBJ2-1, with 9 bases aligning to TRBD2. In germline, CDR1 is LNHNV, CDR2 YYDKDF (reference sequence). This CDR3 is 17 amino acids long. With 0 bases clipped from V and 4 bases from J, the junction kept 7 bases outside the gene matches.

Comments on this clone: The sample contains more than one DNA sequence encoding this CDR3. The rearrangement uses TRBV28 and TRBJ1-1, with D maybe TRBD1 (6 bases). The germline V and J ends were trimmed by 5 bases and 2 bases, with 15 bases remaining between them. The germline V gene has CDR1 MDHEN and CDR2 SYDVKM. The CDR3 has 15 residues. CDR3 amino acids: CASSLGGRGNTEAFF. The CDR3 nucleotides read TGTGCCAGCAGTCTAGGGGGACGGGGTAACACTGAAGCTTTCTTT. Full variable domain (missing parts from reference TRBV28 and TRBJ1-1): DVKVTQSSRYLVKRTGEKVFLECVQDMDHENMFWYRQDPGLGLRLIYFSYDVKMKEKGDIPEGYSVSREKKERFSLILESASTNQTSMYLCASSLGGRGNTEAFFGQGTRLTVV.

This clone was seen more than once but under ten times. The conserved phenylalanine or tryptophan is not found at the CDR3 terminus, so this likely reflects a read error. The limits of the CDR3 on the DNA are not certain, so only TCRdb's listed CDR3 is given. The chain uses TRBV7-9 and TRBJ1-1. Germline-derived CDR1 and CDR2 are SEHNR and FQNEAQ (reference sequence). The CDR3 comprises 12 residues, both ends counted. The CDR3: CASSLAWGALAL.

This clone was counted between two and nine times. The chain carries TRBV5-1 and TRBJ2-7, with D maybe TRBD2 (6 bases). CDR1 is SGHRS, CDR2 YFSETQ, per germline. Trimming removed 6 bases from V and 6 bases from J, with 16 bases in between. CDR3 length: 13 residues. Here the CDR3 DNA reads TGCGCCAGCACAAGCAGGGAGGAGGGCGAGCAGTACTTC. Protein product: CASTSREEGEQYF.

This clone was detected only a few times. The J gene is TRBJ1-1, the V gene TRBV7-2; D perhaps matches TRBD1 (5 bases). Germline V gene lookup returns CDR1 SGHTA and CDR2 FQGNSA. The V end lost 5 bases, the J end lost 5 bases, and 15 bases lay between the germline ends. This CDR3 region has 14 residues. The CDR3 loop reads CASSVRDVVTEAFF. In nucleotides, the CDR3 is TGTGCCAGCAGCGTAAGGGACGTTGTGACTGAAGCTTTCTTT.

This clone was seen a single time. V is TRBV28 and J is TRBJ2-7; TRBD2 might be the D (5 bases). This CDR3 spans 12 amino acids. Germline CDR1 and CDR2: MDHEN and SYDVKM. Trimming stripped 8 bases from V and 2 bases from J, with 10 bases between. The CDR3 nucleotides read TGTGCCAGCGGGAGTCAGACCTACGAGCAGTACTTC. Translation gives CASGSQTYEQYF.

V is TRBV27 and J is TRBJ2-7; the D gene could be TRBD1 or TRBD2 (5 bases each). Germline CDR1 and CDR2: MNHEY and SMNVEV (reference sequence). The CDR3 runs to 14 residues. V was trimmed by 6 bases and J by 6 bases, leaving 18 bases between them. The CDR3, as DNA: TGTGCCAGCAGCATTCGGGCCGGGGCCTTCGAGCAGTACTTC. Protein sequence: CASSIRAGAFEQYF.

This clone was detected a few times. The chain uses TRBV7-2 and TRBJ2-1, with 13 bases matching TRBD2. V was pared by 4 bases and J by 3 bases, with 3 bases of the junction left unmatched. Germline CDR1 is SGHTA and CDR2 is FQGNSA. The CDR3 length is 16 residues. In DNA form, the CDR3 reads TGTGCCAGCAGCTCGGGACTAGCGGGGTACTACAATGAGCAGTTCTTC. Translation: CASSSGLAGYYNEQFF. The variable domain in full, completed from reference TRBV7-2 and TRBJ2-1, reads GAGVSQSPSNKVTEKGKDVELRCDPISGHTALYWYRQSLGQGLEFLIYFQGNSAPDKSGLPSDRFSAERTGGSVSTLTIQRTQQEDSAVYLCASSSGLAGYYNEQFFGPGTRLTVL.

A few counts support this clone. The J gene is TRBJ2-2, the V gene TRBV4-3, with 9 nucleotides matching TRBD2. CDR3 length: 19 residues. V shed 4 bases and J 0 bases; nucleotides not matched to a gene: 12. Germline V gene data show CDR1 as LGHNA and CDR2 as YSLEER. The CDR3 spells CASSLGGSSGRPNTGELFF. CDR3 in DNA: TGCGCCAGCAGCCTCGGGGGGTCCAGCGGGAGGCCGAACACCGGGGAGCTGTTTTTT.

The chain couples TRBV7-3 to TRBJ2-6, with a possible D match to TRBD1 (6 bases). The germline gives CDR1 SGHTA, CDR2 FQGTGA. Trimming cost V 5 bases and J 2 bases, with 19 bases left between them. This CDR3 has 18 amino acids. The CDR3 loop is CASSNQQGRIAGANVLTF. The CDR3 region has the DNA TGTGCCAGCAGCAACCAACAGGGTAGAATCGCTGGGGCCAACGTCCTGACTTTC.